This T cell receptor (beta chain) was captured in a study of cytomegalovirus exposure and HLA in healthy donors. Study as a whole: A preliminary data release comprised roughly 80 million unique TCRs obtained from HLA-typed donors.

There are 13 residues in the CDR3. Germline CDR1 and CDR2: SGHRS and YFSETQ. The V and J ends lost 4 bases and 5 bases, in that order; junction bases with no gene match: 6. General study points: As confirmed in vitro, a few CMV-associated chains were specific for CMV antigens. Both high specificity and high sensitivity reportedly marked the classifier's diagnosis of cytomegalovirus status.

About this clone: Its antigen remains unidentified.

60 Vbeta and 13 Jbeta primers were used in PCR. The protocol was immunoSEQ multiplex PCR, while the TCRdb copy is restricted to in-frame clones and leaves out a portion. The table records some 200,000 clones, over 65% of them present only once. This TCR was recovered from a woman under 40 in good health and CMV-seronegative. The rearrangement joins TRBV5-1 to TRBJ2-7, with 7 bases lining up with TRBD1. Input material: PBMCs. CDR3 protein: CASSQTGYDEQYF. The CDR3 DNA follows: TGCGCCAGCAGCCAGACAGGGTACGACGAGCAGTACTTC.